The source of this TCR beta chain is a study of T cells after yellow fever vaccination. Study results and limitations: Abundant clonotypes from the bulk population could get into FACS-sorted repertoires as contaminants.

In regard to this clonotype: Its specificity is unknown.

The CDR3 extends over 15 amino acids. CDR1 and CDR2 (germline): LNHDA, SQIVND (reference sequence). Trimming pared 6 bases from V and 0 bases from J, leaving 9 bases between. UMIs were added to TCR cDNA along with a universal primer site when it was made by 5'RACE template switching. In TCRdb, the 5' RACE reads were re-called with MiXCR into one record per CDR3 protein. The sample records about 350,000 distinct CDR3 sequences, under 15% being singletons. The chain combines TRBV19 with TRBJ2-6, with D unclear. The sequence came from a young man who received the YFV17D yellow fever vaccine. The sequences come from CD4+ T cells sorted from PBMCs, collected 15 days after the yellow fever booster vaccination. The CDR3 DNA follows: TGTGCCAGTAGATACAGTTTCTCTGGGGCCAACGTCCTGACTTTC. As protein: CASRYSFSGANVLTF. Filled out from reference TRBV19 and TRBJ2-6, the complete variable domain reads DGGITQSPKYLFRKEGQNVTLSCEQNLNHDAMYWYRQDPGQGLRLIYYSQIVNDFQKGDIAEGYSVSREKKESFPLTVTSAQKNPTAFYLCASRYSFSGANVLTFGAGSRLTVL.